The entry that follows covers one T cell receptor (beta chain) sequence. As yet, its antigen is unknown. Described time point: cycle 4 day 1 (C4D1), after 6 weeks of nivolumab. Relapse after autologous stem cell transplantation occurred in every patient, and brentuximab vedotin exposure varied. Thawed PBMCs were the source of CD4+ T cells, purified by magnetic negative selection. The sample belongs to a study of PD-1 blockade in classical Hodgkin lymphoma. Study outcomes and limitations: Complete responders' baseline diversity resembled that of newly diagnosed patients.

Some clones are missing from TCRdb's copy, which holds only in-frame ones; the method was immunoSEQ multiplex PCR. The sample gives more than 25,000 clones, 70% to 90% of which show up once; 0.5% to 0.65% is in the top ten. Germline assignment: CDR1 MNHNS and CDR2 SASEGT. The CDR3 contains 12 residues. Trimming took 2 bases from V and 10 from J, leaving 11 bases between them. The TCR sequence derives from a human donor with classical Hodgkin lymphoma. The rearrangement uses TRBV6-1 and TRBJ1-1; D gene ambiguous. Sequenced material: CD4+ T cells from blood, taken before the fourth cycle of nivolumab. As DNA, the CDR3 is TGTGCCAGCAGTGAATCGGGGATAGGAGCTTTCTTT. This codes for CASSESGIGAFF.